A selection of T cell receptor beta chains follows, all from one sample in a study of OX40 agonist ivuxolimab in advanced cancers. The repertoire was sequenced with immunoSEQ multiplex PCR; TCRdb's copy has only in-frame clones and lacks some. Of some 60,000 clones in the sample, 80% to 95% were seen once. The specimen was CD4+ or CD8+ T cells sorted from blood, collected in a trial of the OX40 agonist ivuxolimab. Receptors were obtained from an adult with an advanced solid tumor such as melanoma, head and neck, liver or kidney cancer. CDR3s include the opening cysteine and the closing phenylalanine or tryptophan. Fields, in order: V gene, D gene, J gene, CDR3 length, clone size, CDR3 DNA, CDR3 protein. D genes are given only for firm matches. Not all rows give a size; the values are once, few, many and, for expanded clones, a class.

TRBV4-2	TRBD2	TRBJ2-7	14	-	TGTGCCAGCAGCCCAAGCGGGGGGGCCCACGAGCAGTACTTC	CASSPSGGAHEQYF
TRBV4-1	TRBD2	TRBJ2-1	16	-	TGCGCCAGCAGCCAAGATCCCAGCGGGGAGAGAAATGAGCAGTTCTTC	CASSQDPSGERNEQFF
TRBV30	-	TRBJ2-2	10	-	TGTGCCTGGGGTTCCGGGGAGCTGTTTTTT	CAWGSGELFF
TRBV27	-	TRBJ1-1	15	-	TGTGCCAGCAGTTTTGGGGGGGGGATGGGCACTGAAGCTTTCTTT	CASSFGGGMGTEAFF
TRBV4-1	TRBD2	TRBJ2-7	14	once	TGCGCCAGCAGCCAGGCGGGGGGTTCCTACGAGCAGTACTTC	CASSQAGGSYEQYF
TRBV12-2	-	TRBJ1-4	18	-	TGTGCAAGTCGCTCGAAGCGGGGGAAAATCAGAACTAATGAAAAACTGTTTTTT	CASRSKRGKIRTNEKLFF
TRBV6-5	-	TRBJ1-2	14	once	TGTGCCAGCAGTTACACCAACGACGGGAGGGGCTACACCTTC	CASSYTNDGRGYTF
TRBV4-1	-	TRBJ2-7	15	-	TGCGCCAGCAGCCAAGTGATGGTGGGGTCCTACGAGCAGTACTTC	CASSQVMVGSYEQYF
TRBV19	-	TRBJ1-1	12	once	TGTGCCAGTAAGTTTGGGGACACTGAAGCTTTCTTT	CASKFGDTEAFF
TRBV4-1	-	TRBJ2-5	14	-	TGCGCCAGCAGCCTTGCAGGGGCCCAAGAGACCCAGTACTTC	CASSLAGAQETQYF
TRBV19	-	TRBJ2-1	15	-	TGTGCCAGTAGTCCCGGACAGAGCTCCTACAATGAGCAGTTCTTC	CASSPGQSSYNEQFF
TRBV10-3	TRBD2	TRBJ2-2	15	-	TGTGCCATCAGTGAGTCGGCGACTAGCTCCGGGGAGCTGTTTTTT	CAISESATSSGELFF
TRBV10-3	-	TRBJ1-3	12	-	TGTGCCATCACGACCGGCGGAAACACCATATATTTT	CAITTGGNTIYF
TRBV6-1	-	TRBJ1-5	12	-	TGTGCCAGCAGTGAAGGCACGGAACCCCAGCATTTT	CASSEGTEPQHF
TRBV27	TRBD1	TRBJ1-2	15	-	TGTGCCAGCAGTTTATCCGGGACAGGGATTGGCGGCTACACCTTC	CASSLSGTGIGGYTF
TRBV27	-	TRBJ1-2	13	-	TGTGCCAGCAGTTCCACGGGGTTCGATGGCTACACCTTC	CASSSTGFDGYTF
TRBV7-6	TRBD2	TRBJ2-1	15	-	TGTGCCAGCAACCGCGCGCGCGGGGGGGAAAATGAGCAGTTCTTC	CASNRARGGENEQFF